The 24 T cell receptor beta chains presented below share a single source sample, sequenced in a study of shared clonotypes between healthy human individuals. Some clones are missing from TCRdb's copy, which holds only in-frame ones; the method was immunoSEQ multiplex PCR. The repertoire holds roughly 2.2 million clones, with approximately 93% as singletons. The sample consisted of naive CD4+ T cells from PBMCs. As for subset: CD45RA+ positively selected. The source of these receptors is a man younger than 30 in good health. Some clones in this sample may be carry-over from other donors' samples.

As to this clone: The same CDR3 can be traced to other DNA sequences in this sample. The V and J genes are TRBV5-6 and TRBJ2-3; TRBD2 matches 9 bases. V lost 3 bases and J lost 0; bases outside the gene matches: 2. Germline CDR1 SGHDT, CDR2 YYEEEE. The CDR3 is made up of 15 amino acids. CDR3 nucleotides: TGTGCCAGCAGCTCACTAGCGGGCAGCACAGATACGCAGTATTTT. It yields the protein CASSSLAGSTDTQYF.

This clone was recorded only once. CDR3 nucleotide sequence: TGTGCCAGCAACCAAGTCGGGGCCAGGGAGAAGTACTTC. Its translation is CASNQVGAREKYF. V is TRBV5-4 and J is TRBJ2-7; TRBD1 or TRBD2 may be the D gene (5 bases each). This CDR3 has 13 residues. The germline CDR1 and CDR2 sequences are SGHNT and YYREEE (reference sequence). Trimming took off 6 bases at V and 11 bases at J, with 21 bases between the two ends. Looking up the rest from reference TRBV5-4 and TRBJ2-7 gives the full variable domain: ETGVTQSPTHLIKTRGQQVTLRCSSQSGHNTVSWYQQALGQGPQFIFQYYREEENGRGNFPPRFSGLQFPNYSSELNVNALELDDSALYLCASNQVGAREKYFGPGTRLTVT.

This chain connects TRBV7-8 to TRBJ2-1, with D perhaps given as TRBD1 or TRBD2 (5 bases each). This CDR3 contains 14 residues. Germline V gene lookup returns CDR1 SGHVS and CDR2 FQNEAQ. Trimming shortened V by 5 bases and J by 9 bases, and 17 bases separated the two germline ends. Written as DNA, the CDR3 is TGTGCCAGCAGCCCCGGGGCCACGTCAGGTGAGCAGTTCTTC. It specifies CASSPGATSGEQFF.

This chain connects TRBV2 to TRBJ1-5; no clear D. V gave up 2 bases and J gave up 7 bases, with 9 bases separating them. This CDR3 contains 13 residues. CDR1 is SNHLY and CDR2 is FYNNEI in the germline V gene. The CDR3 nucleotides are TGTGCCAGCAGTGAACGGGGAGCCCAGCCCCAGCATTTT. Protein: CASSERGAQPQHF.

The chain is built from TRBV18 and TRBJ2-1; the match to TRBD2 covers 8 bases. Germline values: CDR1 KGHSH, CDR2 LQKENI. The V and J ends lost 6 bases and 6 bases, in that order; junction bases with no gene match: 13. CDR3 size: 16 residues. This CDR3 is CASSPWGTGGLNEQFF. Written as DNA, the CDR3 is TGTGCCAGCTCGCCCTGGGGGACGGGGGGGCTCAATGAGCAGTTCTTC.

Concerning this clone: The sample holds other DNA sequences that translate to the same CDR3. The rearrangement links TRBV18 to TRBJ1-1; tentative D call: TRBD1 (6 bases). Germline V gene data show CDR1 as KGHSH and CDR2 as LQKENI. The CDR3 sequence is 14 residues long. Trimming pared 2 bases from V and 1 base from J, leaving 8 bases between. DNA of the CDR3: TGTGCCAGCTCACCAGTACAGGGGAACACTGAAGCTTTCTTT. Translating it yields CASSPVQGNTEAFF.

This clone was detected only once. The V call is TRBV28, the J call TRBJ1-5; 7 bases agree with TRBD1. V was clipped by 2 bases and J by 5 bases; unmatched bases: 9. The length of the CDR3 is 16 residues. Germline V gene sequence: CDR1 MDHEN, CDR2 SYDVKM. The CDR3 DNA is TGTGCCAGCAGTTTACCCCGGACAGGAAGGCATCAGCCCCAGCATTTT. It encodes CASSLPRTGRHQPQHF. Complete variable domain (other parts from reference TRBV28 and TRBJ1-5): DVKVTQSSRYLVKRTGEKVFLECVQDMDHENMFWYRQDPGLGLRLIYFSYDVKMKEKGDIPEGYSVSREKKERFSLILESASTNQTSMYLCASSLPRTGRHQPQHFGDGTRLSIL.

The V call is TRBV2, the J call TRBJ1-5, with 8 bases matching TRBD1. This CDR3 has 13 residues. With 9 bases clipped from V and 6 bases from J, the junction kept 7 bases outside the gene matches. Germline CDR1 and CDR2: SNHLY and FYNNEI. Written as DNA, the CDR3 is TGTGCCAGTTCCCAGGGGGCGGGTCAGCCCCAGCATTTT. Translation gives CASSQGAGQPQHF.

The chain recombines TRBV5-1 with TRBJ2-2; 10 bases fit TRBD1. CDR1 is SGHRS and CDR2 is YFSETQ in the germline V gene. This CDR3 is built from 15 residues. Germline trimming cut 4 bases from V and 4 bases from J; bases unmatched to any gene: 4. The CDR3 nucleotides read TGCGCCAGCAGCCCACGGACAGGGGGCACCGGGGAGCTGTTTTTT. Translated, it gives CASSPRTGGTGELFF.

V is TRBV19 and J is TRBJ1-1, with D unclear. This CDR3 region has 13 residues. In germline, CDR1 is LNHDA, CDR2 SQIVND (reference sequence). V was pared by 5 bases and J by 11 bases, with 18 bases between. CDR3 DNA: TGTGCCAGTAGTCCTGCTATGAGGTTTTCGGCTTTCTTT. Its translation: CASSPAMRFSAFF.

The chain carries TRBV7-9 and TRBJ1-2; perhaps TRBD1 as D (5 bases). Germline CDR1 is SEHNR and CDR2 is FQNEAQ (reference sequence). Trimming took 4 bases from V and 4 from J, leaving 16 bases between them. The CDR3 loop spans 15 amino acids. The CDR3 DNA reads TGTGCCAGCAGCTCCCCGGAGGGGTTCGGCTATGGCTACACCTTC. Translating it yields CASSSPEGFGYGYTF.

This clone was seen only once. This chain uses TRBV19 with TRBJ1-5; D gene uncertain. The CDR3 covers 15 residues. Germline CDR1 reads LNHDA; CDR2 reads SQIVND (reference sequence). V was cut by 7 bases and J by 3 bases, with 16 bases left in between. This CDR3 reads CASTLAGSLNQPQHF. The DNA of the CDR3 is TGTGCCAGTACCCTAGCGGGCAGCCTCAATCAGCCCCAGCATTTT.

The chain's CDR3 is CASTLSGANVLTF. CDR3 in DNA: TGTGCCAGCACCCTGTCTGGGGCCAACGTCCTGACTTTC. The V gene is TRBV7-9, the J gene TRBJ2-6; D remains unclear. This CDR3 comprises 13 residues. The V end lost 7 bases, the J end lost 1 base, and 5 bases lay between the germline ends. Germline V gene lookup returns CDR1 SEHNR and CDR2 FQNEAQ (reference sequence).

This sequence joins TRBV9 and TRBJ2-7; 7 positions match TRBD1. V trimming: 0 bases; J trimming: 6 bases; junction bases outside the gene matches: 6. Germline lookup yields CDR1 SGDLS and CDR2 YYNGEE. The CDR3 sequence is 14 residues long. The CDR3 DNA reads TGTGCCAGCAGCGTAGTAGGGGGCTCAAGCGAGCAGTACTTC. Amino acids: CASSVVGGSSEQYF.

About this clone itself: In the same sample, other DNA sequences code for this CDR3. V gene TRBV18 combines with J gene TRBJ2-5; D is uncertain. The V gene's germline CDR1 is KGHSH and CDR2 LQKENI. The CDR3 is 14 residues long. Trimming shortened V by 3 bases and J by 1 base, and 9 bases separated the two germline ends. The DNA for the CDR3 is TGTGCCAGCTCACCTCAGGCTAGCCAAGAGACCCAGTACTTC. Amino acids: CASSPQASQETQYF.

The gene calls are TRBV2 and TRBJ2-5, with 10 nucleotides matching TRBD2. Trimming cost V 6 bases and J 2 bases; bases outside gene matches: 3. This CDR3 has 14 residues. Germline assignment: CDR1 SNHLY and CDR2 FYNNEI. The CDR3 coding sequence is TGTGCCAGCAGCTGGACTAGCGGACAAGAGACCCAGTACTTC. Residues: CASSWTSGQETQYF.

V and J are TRBV6-5 and TRBJ2-2; D is undetermined. CDR1 and CDR2 (germline): MNHEY, SVGAGI. There are 14 residues in the CDR3. The V gene lost 0 bases and the J gene lost 7 bases, with 9 bases spanning the gap. This CDR3 reads CASSYSGLVGELFF. CDR3 DNA sequence: TGTGCCAGCAGTTACTCAGGGTTGGTCGGGGAGCTGTTTTTT.

For the CDR3, the DNA is TGCGCCAGCAGCCAAGATTTCAGGGCTAGCGGGAGGCCCCGCTCCTACGAGCAGTACTTC. Amino acids: CASSQDFRASGRPRSYEQYF. V is TRBV4-3 and J is TRBJ2-7, with 11 bases that match TRBD2. Germline-derived CDR1 and CDR2 are LGHNA and YSLEER. V gave up 0 bases and J gave up 0 bases; unmatched junction bases: 13. There are 20 residues in the CDR3.

The chain carries TRBV18 and TRBJ2-1; D possibly corresponds to TRBD1 (6 bases). Germline CDR1 KGHSH, CDR2 LQKENI. The CDR3 covers 14 residues. Trimming removed 6 bases from V and 7 bases from J, with 16 bases in between. CDR3 amino acids: CASSMDRSSNEQFF. CDR3 in DNA: TGTGCCAGCTCGATGGACAGAAGCAGTAATGAGCAGTTCTTC.

As to this clone: Other DNA sequences in this specimen translate into the identical CDR3. V and J are TRBV6-5 and TRBJ2-1; TRBD2 aligns across 16 bases. V shed 6 bases, J shed 5 bases, and the junction held 1 base outside the gene matches. The germline V gene encodes CDR1 MNHEY and CDR2 SVGAGI. This CDR3 has 15 amino acids. In DNA, the CDR3 is TGTGCCAGCAGAGGGACTAGCGGGAGGGACAATGAGCAGTTCTTC. Amino acid sequence: CASRGTSGRDNEQFF.

The chain combines TRBV10-3 with TRBJ1-2, with D perhaps TRBD1 (6 bases). The length of the CDR3 is 13 residues. Trimming shortened V by 10 bases and J by 12 bases, and 24 bases separated the two germline ends. Germline V gene data show CDR1 as ENHRY and CDR2 as SYGVKD. The CDR3 DNA is TGTGCCACCCTCCGGGGGCCGGCAGACACGGACACCTTC. It is translated as CATLRGPADTDTF.

This clone was seen a single time. The gene calls are TRBV18 and TRBJ1-4, with a possible D match to TRBD1 (5 bases). V was cut by 1 base and J by 7 bases, with 10 bases left in between. This CDR3 is 14 amino acids long. Germline V gene data show CDR1 as KGHSH and CDR2 as LQKENI. CDR3 protein: CASSPLQGAEKLFF. The CDR3 DNA sequence: TGTGCCAGCTCACCACTCCAGGGTGCTGAAAAACTGTTTTTT.

As regards this clone: Other DNA sequences within the sample encode an identical CDR3. The chain combines TRBV20-1 with TRBJ2-7; D gene ambiguous. Trimming stripped 1 base from V and 5 bases from J, with 6 bases between. This CDR3 has 11 amino acids. The germline gives CDR1 DFQATT, CDR2 SNEGSKA (reference sequence). For the CDR3, the DNA is TGCAGTGCTAGAGTCATAAACGAGCAGTACTTC. This codes for CSARVINEQYF.

The chain uses TRBV7-9 and TRBJ2-7; D possibly corresponds to TRBD1 (6 bases). Trimming took 3 bases from V and 0 from J, leaving 12 bases between them. Germline CDR1 SEHNR, CDR2 FQNEAQ (reference sequence). The CDR3 has 15 amino acids. In DNA, the CDR3 is TGTGCCAGCAGCTTCCCCCAGGGGAGCTCCTACGAGCAGTACTTC. This codes for CASSFPQGSSYEQYF.